What follows are 15 T cell receptor beta chains derived from one specimen sequenced in a study of CD8 T cells in ankylosing spondylitis. General observations from the study: A TCR beta motif of 7 to 9 highly homologous variants seemed to mark ankylosing spondylitis blood.

No antigen has been assigned to these receptors. TCRdb fed the 5' RACE reads into MiXCR, producing one record per CDR3 protein. Of 700,000 to 850,000 distinct CDR3 sequences detected, about 10% appear once; the ten largest clones hold 0.51%. Input material: blood, either unsorted or a sorted T cell fraction (not recorded which). Receptors originate from a male donor with ankylosing spondylitis.

This clonotype was observed at least ten times. The chain combines TRBV5-5 with TRBJ1-2; D is unclear. Between the trimmed V and J ends, which lost 4 bases and 7 bases, there was a span of 14 bases. The CDR3 loop spans 13 amino acids. The germline gives CDR1 SGHKS, CDR2 YYEKEE (reference sequence). CDR3 in DNA: TGTGCCAGCAGCCCGGACGCCCACGCTGGCTACACCTTC. It codes for CASSPDAHAGYTF.

The table lists this clonotype with many counts. The chain uses TRBV2 and TRBJ1-4, with D unclear. Germline loops: CDR1 SNHLY, CDR2 FYNNEI. Trimming removed 4 bases at V and 5 bases at J, with 14 bases between. The CDR3 contains 15 residues. The CDR3 is CASSGAGRINEKLFF. CDR3 nucleotide sequence: TGTGCCAGCAGTGGGGCAGGCCGCATCAATGAAAAACTGTTTTTT.

The chain employs TRBV7-2 and TRBJ2-7; D tentatively reads TRBD1 or TRBD2 (5 bases each). The ends were cut back, 5 bases at V and 4 bases at J, with 18 bases in the middle. Germline V gene sequence: CDR1 SGHTA, CDR2 FQGNSA. The CDR3 loop spans 15 amino acids. CDR3 DNA: TGTGCCAGCAGCCACCGGGACCCGGTGGCATACGAGCAGTACTTC. Residues: CASSHRDPVAYEQYF.

V usage is TRBV30 and J usage is TRBJ1-1, with D possibly matching TRBD1 (5 bases). Trimming left V 3 bases short and J 4 bases short, with 9 bases between. Germline V gene lookup returns CDR1 GTSNPN and CDR2 SVGIG (reference sequence). The CDR3 spans 12 residues. Here the CDR3 reads CAWSRVGTEAFF. Written as DNA, the CDR3 is TGTGCCTGGAGCAGGGTGGGCACTGAAGCTTTCTTT. Using reference TRBV30 and TRBJ1-1 for the parts outside the CDR3, the full variable domain is SQTIHQWPATLVQPVGSPLSLECTVEGTSNPNLYWYRQAAGRGLQLLFYSVGIGQISSEVPQNLSASRPQDRQFILSSKKLLLSDSGFYLCAWSRVGTEAFFGQGTRLTVV.

This clonotype was counted between two and nine times. The CDR3: CASSLTRTGGEQYF. The CDR3 DNA follows: TGTGCCAGCAGTTTGACGCGGACAGGGGGCGAGCAGTACTTC. V is TRBV28 and J is TRBJ2-7; the match to TRBD1 covers 10 bases. The CDR3 spans 14 residues. V lost 3 bases to trimming and J lost 6 bases; unmatched junction nucleotides: 5. Germline CDR1 is MDHEN and CDR2 is SYDVKM. The variable domain in full, with the rest retrieved from reference TRBV28 and TRBJ2-7, is DVKVTQSSRYLVKRTGEKVFLECVQDMDHENMFWYRQDPGLGLRLIYFSYDVKMKEKGDIPEGYSVSREKKERFSLILESASTNQTSMYLCASSLTRTGGEQYFGPGTRLTVT.

This clonotype was seen more than once but under ten times. This chain connects TRBV5-5 to TRBJ1-2, with D maybe TRBD1 (5 bases). The CDR3 totals 15 residues. Germline V gives CDR1 SGHKS, CDR2 YYEKEE (reference sequence). The ends were cut back, 0 bases at V and 0 bases at J, with 9 bases in the middle. This chain's CDR3 is CASSLEGDPNYGYTF. In DNA, the CDR3 is TGTGCCAGCAGCTTGGAAGGGGATCCTAACTATGGCTACACCTTC.

The chain links TRBV7-9 to TRBJ2-1; D remains unclear. V was pared by 1 base and J by 11 bases, with 12 bases between. CDR1 SEHNR and CDR2 FQNEAQ come from the germline V gene (reference sequence). CDR3 length: 13 amino acids. The chain's CDR3 is CASSLGSKPQQFF. The CDR3 nucleotides are TGTGCCAGCAGCTTAGGGTCAAAGCCCCAGCAGTTCTTC. The full variable domain, in which reference TRBV7-9 and TRBJ2-1 provide the parts outside the CDR3, is DTGVSQNPRHKITKRGQNVTFRCDPISEHNRLYWYRQTLGQGPEFLTYFQNEAQLEKSRLLSDRFSAERPKGSFSTLEIQRTEQGDSAMYLCASSLGSKPQQFFGPGTRLTVL.

The chain is built from TRBV28 and TRBJ2-3; no clear D. The V end lost 6 bases, the J end lost 0 bases, and 13 bases lay between the germline ends. CDR3 length: 15 residues. CDR1 is MDHEN, CDR2 SYDVKM, per germline. Here the CDR3 DNA reads TGTGCCAGCAGCAATCTCCTCCGTAGCACAGATACGCAGTATTTT. Protein product: CASSNLLRSTDTQYF. Variable domain in full (rest from reference TRBV28 and TRBJ2-3): DVKVTQSSRYLVKRTGEKVFLECVQDMDHENMFWYRQDPGLGLRLIYFSYDVKMKEKGDIPEGYSVSREKKERFSLILESASTNQTSMYLCASSNLLRSTDTQYFGPGTRLTVL.

This chain joins TRBV15 and TRBJ2-1; D might be TRBD2 (5 bases). The CDR3 has 15 amino acids. The germline V gene has CDR1 LNHNV and CDR2 YYDKDF (reference sequence). Trimming stripped 3 bases from V and 0 bases from J, with 9 bases between. CDR3 amino acids: CATSRDLHSYNEQFF. The CDR3 DNA sequence: TGTGCCACCAGCAGGGACTTGCACTCCTACAATGAGCAGTTCTTC.

This clonotype was found a few times. The CDR3 DNA reads as TGTGCCAGCAGCCGTTGGACAGGGGACTCGGGGAATCAGCCCCAGCATTTT. It translates to CASSRWTGDSGNQPQHF. V usage is TRBV7-9 and J usage is TRBJ1-5; the match to TRBD1 covers 9 bases. Germline loops: CDR1 SEHNR, CDR2 FQNEAQ (reference sequence). V dropped 5 bases and J dropped 4; count of bases not matched to a gene: 12. The CDR3 consists of 17 residues.

Concerning this clonotype: With a much larger clone just one base away, this may be a read error. The chain joins TRBV20-1 to TRBJ2-4; no clear D gene. CDR1 DFQATT and CDR2 SNEGSKA come from the germline V gene (reference sequence). CDR3 length equals 12 residues. CDR3 in DNA: TGCGGTGCTAGTACCGCGGTAAACATTCAGTACTTC. Translating it yields CGASTAVNIQYF.

The gene calls are TRBV27 and TRBJ2-4, with D perhaps TRBD1 (6 bases). Trimming stripped 4 bases from V and 3 bases from J, with 10 bases between. CDR1 is MNHEY and CDR2 is SMNVEV in the germline V gene (reference sequence). The CDR3 sequence is 14 residues long. Here the CDR3 DNA reads TGTGCCAGCAGTTCAGGGGTGGGCAAAAACATTCAGTACTTC. Translating gives CASSSGVGKNIQYF.

J is TRBJ2-5 and V is TRBV10-3; TRBD2 matches at 8 bases. The V segment lost 6 bases and the J segment 4 bases; nucleotides outside the gene matches: 7. The CDR3 is 14 amino acids. Germline CDR1 is ENHRY and CDR2 is SYGVKD. The CDR3 DNA follows: TGTGCCATCAGCGGGGGGGTGGATCGAGAGACCCAGTACTTC. Its translation is CAISGGVDRETQYF.

Comment on this clonotype: A junction end diverges from the germline sequence, so it may reflect a read error. The CDR3 nucleotides are TGCAGTGCTAGAGATCATGGGGGAAACTTT. It specifies CSARDHGGNF. The V and J genes are TRBV20-1 and TRBJ1-1; TRBD1 might be the D (5 bases). Germline V gene data show CDR1 as DFQATT and CDR2 as SNEGSKA (reference sequence). This CDR3 comprises 10 residues.

This chain joins TRBV5-1 and TRBJ2-3; TRBD2 matches 7 bases. The CDR3 consists of 14 residues. The germline V gene encodes CDR1 SGHRS and CDR2 YFSETQ. With 3 bases clipped from V and 5 bases from J, the junction kept 6 bases outside the gene matches. The CDR3 here is CASSWTSTGDTQYF. The CDR3 bases are TGCGCCAGCAGCTGGACTAGTACAGGAGATACGCAGTATTTT. The entire variable domain, with the rest obtained from reference TRBV5-1 and TRBJ2-3, is as follows: KAGVTQTPRYLIKTRGQQVTLSCSPISGHRSVSWYQQTPGQGLQFLFEYFSETQRNKGNFPGRFSGRQFSNSRSEMNVSTLELGDSALYLCASSWTSTGDTQYFGPGTRLTVL.